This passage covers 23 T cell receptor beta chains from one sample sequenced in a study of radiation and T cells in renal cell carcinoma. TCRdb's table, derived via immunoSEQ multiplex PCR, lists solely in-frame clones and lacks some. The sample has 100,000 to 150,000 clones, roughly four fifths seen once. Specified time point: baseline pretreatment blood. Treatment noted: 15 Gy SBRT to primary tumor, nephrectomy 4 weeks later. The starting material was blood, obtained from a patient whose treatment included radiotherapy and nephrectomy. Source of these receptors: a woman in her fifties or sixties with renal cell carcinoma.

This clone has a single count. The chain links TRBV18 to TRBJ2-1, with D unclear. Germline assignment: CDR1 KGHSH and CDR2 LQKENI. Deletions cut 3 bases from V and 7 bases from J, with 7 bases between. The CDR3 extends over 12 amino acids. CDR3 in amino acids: CASSPVGNEQFF. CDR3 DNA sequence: TGTGCCAGCTCACCGGTGGGGAATGAGCAGTTCTTC.

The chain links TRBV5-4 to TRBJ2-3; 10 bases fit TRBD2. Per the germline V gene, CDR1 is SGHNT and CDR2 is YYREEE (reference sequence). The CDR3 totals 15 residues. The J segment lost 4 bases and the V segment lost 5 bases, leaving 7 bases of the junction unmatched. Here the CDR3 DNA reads TGTGCCAGCAGACTTACTAGCGGGGCCTCAGATACGCAGTATTTT. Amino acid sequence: CASRLTSGASDTQYF. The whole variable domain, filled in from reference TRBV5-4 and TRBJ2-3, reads ETGVTQSPTHLIKTRGQQVTLRCSSQSGHNTVSWYQQALGQGPQFIFQYYREEENGRGNFPPRFSGLQFPNYSSELNVNALELDDSALYLCASRLTSGASDTQYFGPGTRLTVL.

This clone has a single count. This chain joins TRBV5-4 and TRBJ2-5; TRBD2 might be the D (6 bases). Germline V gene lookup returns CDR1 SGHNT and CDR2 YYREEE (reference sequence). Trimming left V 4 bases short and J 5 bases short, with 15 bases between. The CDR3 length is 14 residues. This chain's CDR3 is CASSPGGEWETQYF. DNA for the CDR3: TGTGCCAGCAGCCCTGGAGGGGAGTGGGAGACCCAGTACTTC.

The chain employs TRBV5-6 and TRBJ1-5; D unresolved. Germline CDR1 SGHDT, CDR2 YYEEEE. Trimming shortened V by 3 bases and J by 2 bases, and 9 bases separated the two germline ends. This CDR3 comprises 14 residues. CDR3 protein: CASSSVSRNQPQHF. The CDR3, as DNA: TGTGCCAGCAGCTCGGTTAGCCGCAATCAGCCCCAGCATTTT.

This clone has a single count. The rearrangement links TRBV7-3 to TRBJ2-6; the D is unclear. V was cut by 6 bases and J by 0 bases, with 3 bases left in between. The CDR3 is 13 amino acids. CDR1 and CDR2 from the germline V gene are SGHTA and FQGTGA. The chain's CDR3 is CASSISGANVLTF. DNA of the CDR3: TGTGCCAGCAGTATCTCTGGGGCCAACGTCCTGACTTTC.

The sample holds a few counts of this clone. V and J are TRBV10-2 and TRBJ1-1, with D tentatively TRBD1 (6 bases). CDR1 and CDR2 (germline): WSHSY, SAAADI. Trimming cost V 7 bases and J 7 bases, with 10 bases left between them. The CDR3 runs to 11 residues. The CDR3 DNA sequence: TGCGCCAGCATTGGACAGCGTGAAGCTTTCTTT. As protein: CASIGQREAFF.

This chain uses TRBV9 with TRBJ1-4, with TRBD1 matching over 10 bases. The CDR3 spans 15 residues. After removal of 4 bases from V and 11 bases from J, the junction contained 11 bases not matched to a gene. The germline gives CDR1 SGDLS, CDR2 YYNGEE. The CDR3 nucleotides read TGTGCCAGCAGCCCGACAGGGGGCGCCCCCAATAAACTGTTTTTT. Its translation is CASSPTGGAPNKLFF.

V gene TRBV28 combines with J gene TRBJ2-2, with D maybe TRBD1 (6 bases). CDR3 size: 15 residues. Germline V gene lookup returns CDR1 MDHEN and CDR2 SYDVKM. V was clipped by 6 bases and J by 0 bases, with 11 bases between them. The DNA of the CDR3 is TGTGCCAGCAGGGTAGACAGGACGAACACCGGGGAGCTGTTTTTT. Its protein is CASRVDRTNTGELFF.

The CDR3 loop reads CARSTGDGYTF. The CDR3 DNA sequence: TGCGCCAGGTCGACAGGGGATGGCTACACCTTC. V usage is TRBV10-2 and J usage is TRBJ1-2, with 8 bases matching TRBD1. The germline gives CDR1 WSHSY, CDR2 SAAADI. V trimming: 9 bases; J trimming: 6 bases; junction bases outside the gene matches: 3. This CDR3 is built from 11 residues.

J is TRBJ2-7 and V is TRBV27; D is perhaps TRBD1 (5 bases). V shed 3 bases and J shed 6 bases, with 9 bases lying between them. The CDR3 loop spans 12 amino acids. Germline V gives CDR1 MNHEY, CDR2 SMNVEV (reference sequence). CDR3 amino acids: CASSFDRGEQYF. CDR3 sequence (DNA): TGTGCCAGCAGTTTCGACAGAGGCGAGCAGTACTTC.

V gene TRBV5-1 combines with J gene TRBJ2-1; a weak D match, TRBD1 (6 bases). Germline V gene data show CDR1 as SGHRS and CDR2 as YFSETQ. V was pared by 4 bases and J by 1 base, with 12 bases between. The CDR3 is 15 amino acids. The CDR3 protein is CASSEDSGSYNEQFF. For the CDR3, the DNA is TGCGCCAGCAGCGAGGACAGCGGTTCCTACAATGAGCAGTTCTTC.

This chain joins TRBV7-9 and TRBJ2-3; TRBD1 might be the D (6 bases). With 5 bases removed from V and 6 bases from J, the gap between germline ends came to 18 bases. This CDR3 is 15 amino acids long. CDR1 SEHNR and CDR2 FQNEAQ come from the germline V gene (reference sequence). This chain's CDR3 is CASSPLTGLGDTQYF. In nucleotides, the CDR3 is TGTGCCAGCAGCCCACTGACAGGTTTGGGGGATACGCAGTATTTT.

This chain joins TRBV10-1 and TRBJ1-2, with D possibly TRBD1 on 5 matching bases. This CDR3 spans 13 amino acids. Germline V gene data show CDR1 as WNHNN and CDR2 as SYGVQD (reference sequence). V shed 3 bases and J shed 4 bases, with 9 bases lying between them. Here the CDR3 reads CASSETGGYGYTF. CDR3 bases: TGCGCCAGCAGTGAAACCGGGGGCTATGGCTACACCTTC.

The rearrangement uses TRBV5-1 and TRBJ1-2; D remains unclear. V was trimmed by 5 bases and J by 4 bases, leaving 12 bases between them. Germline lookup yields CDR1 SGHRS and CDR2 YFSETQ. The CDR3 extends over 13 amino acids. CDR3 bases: TGCGCCAGCAGACGAGACGGAGCCTATGGCTACACCTTC. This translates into CASRRDGAYGYTF.

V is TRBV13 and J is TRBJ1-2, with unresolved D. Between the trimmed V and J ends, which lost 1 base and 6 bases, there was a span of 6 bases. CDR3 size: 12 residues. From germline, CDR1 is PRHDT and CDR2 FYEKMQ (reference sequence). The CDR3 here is CASSLVRNGYTF. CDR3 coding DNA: TGTGCCAGCAGCTTAGTGAGAAATGGCTACACCTTC.

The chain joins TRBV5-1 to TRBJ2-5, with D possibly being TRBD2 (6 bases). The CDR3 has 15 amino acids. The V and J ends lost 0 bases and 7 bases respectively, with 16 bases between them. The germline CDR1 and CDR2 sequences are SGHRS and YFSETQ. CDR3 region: CASSLAPGGIGTQYF. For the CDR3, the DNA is TGCGCCAGCAGCTTGGCCCCAGGCGGGATAGGGACCCAGTACTTC.

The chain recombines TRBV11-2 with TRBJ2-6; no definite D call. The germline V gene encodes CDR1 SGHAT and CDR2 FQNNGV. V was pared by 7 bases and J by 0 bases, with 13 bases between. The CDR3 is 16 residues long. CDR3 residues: CASTTFGSSGANVLTF. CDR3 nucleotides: TGTGCCAGCACCACCTTCGGTAGCTCTGGGGCCAACGTCCTGACTTTC.

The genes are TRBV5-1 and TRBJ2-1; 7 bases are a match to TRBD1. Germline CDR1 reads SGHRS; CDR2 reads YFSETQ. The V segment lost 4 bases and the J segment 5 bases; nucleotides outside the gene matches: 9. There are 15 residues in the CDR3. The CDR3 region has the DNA TGCGCCAGCAGCCTGCAGACAGGGTTGGACAATGAGCAGTTCTTC. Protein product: CASSLQTGLDNEQFF.

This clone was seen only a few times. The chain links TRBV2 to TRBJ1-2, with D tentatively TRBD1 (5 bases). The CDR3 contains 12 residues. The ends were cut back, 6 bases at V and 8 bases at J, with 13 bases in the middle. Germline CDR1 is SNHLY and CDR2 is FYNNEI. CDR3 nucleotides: TGTGCCAGCAGGTACAGGCTCGAGGGCTACACCTTC. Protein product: CASRYRLEGYTF.

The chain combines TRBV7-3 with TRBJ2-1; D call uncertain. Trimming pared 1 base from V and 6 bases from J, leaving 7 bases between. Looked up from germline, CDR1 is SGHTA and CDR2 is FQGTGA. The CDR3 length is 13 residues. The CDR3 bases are TGTGCCAGCAGCTTAATGTCAGGCAATGAGCAGTTCTTC. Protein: CASSLMSGNEQFF.

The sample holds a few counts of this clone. CDR3: CASSLAAGSMNTEAFF. The DNA for the CDR3 is TGCGCCAGCAGCTTGGCTGCAGGATCCATGAACACTGAAGCTTTCTTT. The chain uses TRBV5-1 and TRBJ1-1; D is ambiguous. CDR3 length: 16 residues. Germline V CDR1 and CDR2: SGHRS, YFSETQ. V lost 0 bases and J lost 0, with 12 bases in between.

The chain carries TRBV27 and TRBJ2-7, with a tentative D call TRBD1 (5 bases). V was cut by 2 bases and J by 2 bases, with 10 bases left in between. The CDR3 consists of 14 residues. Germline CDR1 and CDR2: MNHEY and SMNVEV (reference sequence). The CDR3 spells CASSLVTAPYEQYF. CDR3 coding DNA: TGTGCCAGCAGTTTAGTGACAGCCCCCTACGAGCAGTACTTC.

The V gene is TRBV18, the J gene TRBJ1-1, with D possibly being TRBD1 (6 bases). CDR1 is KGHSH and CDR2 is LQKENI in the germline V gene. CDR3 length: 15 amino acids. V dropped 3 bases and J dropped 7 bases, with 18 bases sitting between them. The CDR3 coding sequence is TGTGCCAGCTCACCTCAATTCAGGGGTTACGGTGAAGCTTTCTTT. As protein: CASSPQFRGYGEAFF.